This record looks at one TCR beta chain sequence and its context. Its specificity is unknown. The V and J ends lost 3 bases and 5 bases, in that order; junction bases with no gene match: 1. CDR1 and CDR2 from the germline V gene are LNHDA and SQIVND (reference sequence). CDR3 length: 14 amino acids. TCRdb keeps only in-frame clones here, not all; method: immunoSEQ multiplex PCR. The data contain about 270,000 clones, 94% of them singletons. Second-dose recipients at about 4 or about 12 weeks were treated as one pooled group. This sample stems from a study of T cell responses to AZD1222 COVID-19 vaccine. Findings and limits, study-wide: Within unmutated variant regions lay the reported targets of nearly half of spike-specific TCRs. Baseline testing showed seropositivity in only six or seven AZD1222 recipients. Increases in Spike-specific TCR breadth and depth were seen after two AZD1222 doses.

The chain uses TRBV19 and TRBJ1-6; TRBD1 matches 7 bases. The specimen comprised peripheral blood, sampled 28 days after the second AZD1222 dose. The receptor was derived from an adult who received the AZD1222 COVID-19 vaccine. This CDR3 reads CASSIRGDNSPLHF. The CDR3 coding sequence is TGTGCCAGTAGTATCAGGGGGGATAATTCACCCCTCCACTTT.